This T cell receptor beta chain originates from a study of T-cell memory formation after mild COVID-19. The CDR3 has 13 residues. The V gene end was trimmed by 6 bases and the J gene end by 8 bases; junction bases not matched to a gene: 4. TCRdb redid the calling of the 5' RACE reads with MiXCR, one entry per CDR3 protein. The sample yields some 280,000 distinct CDR3 sequences, roughly 16% seen once. This clonotype was obtained from a man aged 18 to 30 who had mild COVID-19 (a few samples of this study predate the infection). Cell type and time point are not known. The sequencing input was PBMCs or a T cell subset sorted from them (not recorded which). V usage is TRBV12-3 or TRBV12-4 and J usage is TRBJ2-4; 10 bases map to TRBD1. CDR3 amino acids: CASRGGTGDIQYF. For the CDR3, the DNA is TGTGCCAGCAGAGGGGGGACAGGGGACATTCAGTACTTC.